The T cell receptor beta chain under discussion was sequenced for a study of blood T cells in healthy people across ages. Study observations and caveats: There was a strong correlation between TCR beta diversity and naive T cell percentage.

The CDR3 runs to 13 residues. Germline CDR1 DFQATT, CDR2 SNEGSKA (reference sequence). Trimming pared 6 bases from V and 6 bases from J, leaving 15 bases between. The donors, all healthy, were Caucasians living in Russia, aged about 6 to 95. Every donor provided roughly 10 milliliters of peripheral blood. This clonotype showed up just a few times. Antigen unknown. Using a J-beta primer mix together with a sample-barcoded 5' primer, a second PCR was run for roughly 7 to 11 cycles. TCRdb reprocessed the 5' RACE reads with MiXCR, giving one entry per CDR3 protein. The table has 650,000 to 1,000,000 distinct CDR3 sequences, 30% to 45% seen once.

Sequencing input: blood. The sequence was collected from a man aged 18-30 years in good health. This chain joins TRBV20-1 and TRBJ1-5; D is possibly TRBD1 (6 bases). As DNA, the CDR3 is TGCAGTGCAACACAGGGAGGGGGTCAGCCCCAGCATTTT. Amino acid sequence: CSATQGGGQPQHF.